The 8 T cell receptor beta chains reported below all come from one sample, sequenced in a study of lymphopenia after photon versus proton radiotherapy (dated by TCRdb to the late 2010s). The library was built by means of the immunoSEQ multiplex PCR assay. The immuneACCESS repertoire file appears here via TCRdb, limited to in-frame rearrangements. These files lack a portion of the clones; in checked studies, under half of the deficit traces to unresolved V genes, and the cause of the others is not known. The table for this sample lists 55,000 to 85,000 clones; around 92% of them were counted only once. The ten largest clonotypes hold about 2.2% of the sample. The material was peripheral blood, obtained from a patient treated with photon-based radiotherapy. These receptors originate from a woman between 40 and 50 years old with cholangiocarcinoma.

V is TRBV5-1 and J is TRBJ1-1; 7 bases are a match to TRBD1. CDR1 is SGHRS and CDR2 is YFSETQ in the germline V gene. Losses at the gene ends were 4 bases for V and 1 base for J; bases not matched to a gene: 10. CDR3 length: 16 amino acids. CDR3 sequence reads: CASSPAKRGRNTEAFF. The DNA of the CDR3 is TGCGCCAGCAGCCCGGCCAAGAGGGGGCGGAACACTGAAGCTTTCTTT.

The chain couples TRBV7-9 to TRBJ2-3; D not certain. This CDR3 is built from 13 residues. CDR1 and CDR2 from the germline V gene are SEHNR and FQNEAQ (reference sequence). V lost 5 bases and J 0 bases, leaving 6 bases between the germline ends. The CDR3 sequence: CASSTVSTDTQYF. The CDR3, as DNA: TGTGCCAGCAGCACGGTTAGCACAGATACGCAGTATTTT. Combining the CDR3 with reference TRBV7-9 and TRBJ2-3 gives the whole variable domain DTGVSQNPRHKITKRGQNVTFRCDPISEHNRLYWYRQTLGQGPEFLTYFQNEAQLEKSRLLSDRFSAERPKGSFSTLEIQRTEQGDSAMYLCASSTVSTDTQYFGPGTRLTVL.

The V and J genes are TRBV19 and TRBJ2-1; D perhaps matches TRBD2 (6 bases). This CDR3 is 17 amino acids long. The germline V gene encodes CDR1 LNHDA and CDR2 SQIVND (reference sequence). Trimming shortened V by 5 bases and J by 3 bases, and 20 bases separated the two germline ends. DNA for the CDR3: TGTGCCAGTAGTCCGAGGACCAGACTAGATGGCTACAATGAGCAGTTCTTC. It yields the protein CASSPRTRLDGYNEQFF.

The gene calls are TRBV19 and TRBJ1-5; D perhaps matches TRBD1 (6 bases). CDR1 and CDR2 from the germline V gene are LNHDA and SQIVND (reference sequence). The CDR3 covers 12 residues. V was shortened by 6 bases and J by 9 bases, with 12 bases between the two germline ends. The CDR3 region has the DNA TGTGCCAGTAGGACAGGTGAAGGGCCCCAGCATTTT. Its translation is CASRTGEGPQHF.

This chain connects TRBV2 to TRBJ2-7, with D uncertain. Per germline, CDR1 SNHLY and CDR2 FYNNEI. Trimming shortened V by 3 bases and J by 0 bases, and 9 bases separated the two germline ends. The CDR3 extends over 14 amino acids. CDR3 DNA: TGTGCCAGCAGTGAGGCGGAAAGCTCCTACGAGCAGTACTTC. It codes for CASSEAESSYEQYF.

The rearrangement joins TRBV18 to TRBJ2-1; either TRBD1 or TRBD2 may supply D (6 bases each). Trimming removed 3 bases at V and 10 bases at J, with 10 bases between. This CDR3 contains 12 residues. The germline gives CDR1 KGHSH, CDR2 LQKENI. The CDR3 DNA reads TGTGCCAGCTCACCGCAGGGGAGGGAGCAGTTCTTC. Amino acids: CASSPQGREQFF.

The CDR3 reads CASSTTGADTEAFF. CDR3 sequence (DNA): TGTGCCAGCAGTACCACAGGGGCGGACACTGAAGCTTTCTTT. This chain uses TRBV6-1 with TRBJ1-1; TRBD1 matches 7 bases. This CDR3 has 14 amino acids. Germline V gene sequence: CDR1 MNHNS, CDR2 SASEGT. V lost 5 bases, J lost 3 bases, and 6 bases stayed unmatched.

J is TRBJ1-6 and V is TRBV2; 9 nucleotides match TRBD1. CDR1 and CDR2 from the germline V gene are SNHLY and FYNNEI. Trimming at V came to 8 bases and at J to 6 bases, leaving 8 bases not matched to a gene. The CDR3 has 15 amino acids. The CDR3 loop reads CASGVQGQGNSPLHF. The CDR3 region has the DNA TGTGCCAGCGGCGTCCAGGGACAGGGTAATTCACCCCTCCACTTT.